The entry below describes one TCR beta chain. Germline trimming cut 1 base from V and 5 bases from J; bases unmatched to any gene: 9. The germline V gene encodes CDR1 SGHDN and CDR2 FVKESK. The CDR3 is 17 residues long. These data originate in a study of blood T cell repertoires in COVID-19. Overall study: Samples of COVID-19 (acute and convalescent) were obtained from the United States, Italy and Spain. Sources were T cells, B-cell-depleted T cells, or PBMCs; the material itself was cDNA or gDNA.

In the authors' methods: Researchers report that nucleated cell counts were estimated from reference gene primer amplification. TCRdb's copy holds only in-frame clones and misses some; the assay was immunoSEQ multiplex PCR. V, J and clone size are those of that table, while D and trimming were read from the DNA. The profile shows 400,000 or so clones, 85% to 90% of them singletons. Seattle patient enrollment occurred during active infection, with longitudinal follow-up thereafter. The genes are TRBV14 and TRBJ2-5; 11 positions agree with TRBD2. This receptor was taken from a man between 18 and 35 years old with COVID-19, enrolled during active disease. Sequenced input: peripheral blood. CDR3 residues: CASSQVTSGSYWETQYF. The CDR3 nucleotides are TGTGCCAGCAGCCAAGTCACTAGCGGGAGTTATTGGGAGACCCAGTACTTC.